The present T cell receptor beta chain was sequenced within a study of cytomegalovirus exposure and HLA in healthy donors. The PCR employed 60 Vbeta primers together with 13 Jbeta primers. Sequenced by immunoSEQ multiplex PCR; TCRdb stores in-frame clones only, minus some. Of some 160,000 clones in the sample, about three quarters were seen once. V dropped 5 bases and J dropped 0; count of bases not matched to a gene: 9. In germline, CDR1 is SGHNT, CDR2 YYREEE (reference sequence). The CDR3 loop spans 18 amino acids. The chain carries TRBV5-4 and TRBJ2-3; the match to TRBD2 covers 13 bases. The sequencing sample was made of PBMCs. This receptor was obtained from a woman between 25 and 40 years old in good health and CMV-seronegative. The CDR3 sequence is CASRPGLAGEASTDTQYF. CDR3 in DNA: TGTGCCAGCAGACCTGGACTAGCGGGAGAGGCTAGCACAGATACGCAGTATTTT.